This TCR beta chain was identified during a study of sequential checkpoint blockade in melanoma. Across the whole study: TCRbeta immunosequencing was performed on DNA from 90 to 100 pretreatment melanoma tumor samples. Approximately 20 patients had tumor biopsies before treatment and at week 13.

The CDR3 runs 15 residues. Germline CDR1 and CDR2: SGHDN and FVKESK. Trimming cost V 4 bases and J 7 bases, with 19 bases left between them. Findings of the study overall: Pretreatment TIL clonality tracked with response in the nivolumab-first arm.

Treatment here: randomized to nivolumab then ipilimumab (arm A) or the reverse (arm B). Method: immunoSEQ multiplex PCR; TCRdb's copy keeps in-frame clones and lacks some. The sample lists 6,000 to 9,000 clones; roughly 27% were seen once. To note about this clone: Its target is unknown.

The source of this sequence is a human donor with melanoma. The starting material was tumor tissue (inferred from file names), obtained from a patient given nivolumab and ipilimumab in sequence. The genes are TRBV14 and TRBJ1-1; no reliable D call. The CDR3 DNA is TGTGCCAGCAGCCGCGGGGTAAATTCCCCTTTTGAAGCTTTCTTT. This translates into CASSRGVNSPFEAFF.